This entry concerns a single TCR beta chain. The sample belongs to a study of blood T cell repertoires in COVID-19. Across the study: COVID-19 samples from acute and convalescent phases originated in the United States, Italy and Spain.

Losses at the gene ends were 6 bases for V and 7 bases for J; bases not matched to a gene: 8. Germline lookup yields CDR1 MNHEY and CDR2 SMNVEV (reference sequence). This CDR3 has 14 amino acids. Authors' methods: Reference gene primer amplification gave estimated nucleated cell counts. Only in-frame clones appear in the TCRdb table, and some are missing; sequencing was by immunoSEQ multiplex PCR. V, J and clone size are those of that table, while D and trimming were read from the DNA. Of tens of thousands of clones in the sample, more than 75% are singletons; the top ten hold 1.3% to 1.5%. Sequencing input: peripheral blood. The receptor was isolated from a man in his fifties or sixties with acute or convalescent COVID-19. The rearrangement uses TRBV27 and TRBJ2-7; TRBD1 matches at 11 bases. CDR3 sequence: CASSTGTGGWEQYF. CDR3 sequence (DNA): TGTGCCAGCAGCACCGGGACAGGGGGTTGGGAGCAGTACTTC.